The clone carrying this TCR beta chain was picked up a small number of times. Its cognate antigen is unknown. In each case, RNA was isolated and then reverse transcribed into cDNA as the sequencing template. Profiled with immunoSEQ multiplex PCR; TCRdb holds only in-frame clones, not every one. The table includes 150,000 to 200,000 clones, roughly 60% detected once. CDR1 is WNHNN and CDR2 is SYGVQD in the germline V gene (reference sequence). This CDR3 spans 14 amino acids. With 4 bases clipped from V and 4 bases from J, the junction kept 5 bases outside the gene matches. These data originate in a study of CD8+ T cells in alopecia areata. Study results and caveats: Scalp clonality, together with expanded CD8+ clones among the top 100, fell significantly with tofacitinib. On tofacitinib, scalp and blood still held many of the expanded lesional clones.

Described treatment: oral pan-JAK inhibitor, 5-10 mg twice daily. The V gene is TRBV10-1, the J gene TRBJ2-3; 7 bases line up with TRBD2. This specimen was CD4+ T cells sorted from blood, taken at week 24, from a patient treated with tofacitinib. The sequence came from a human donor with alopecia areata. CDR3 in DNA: TGCGCCAGCAGTGGGACTAGTTTCCCAGATACGCAGTATTTT. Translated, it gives CASSGTSFPDTQYF.